The next 5 T cell receptor beta chains were all read from a single sample in a study of CD8 T cells in ankylosing spondylitis. No antigen is known for these receptors. From the 5' RACE reads, TCRdb called clonotypes with MiXCR, one entry per CDR3 protein. This table has 250,000 to 350,000 distinct CDR3 sequences, roughly 8% appearing once. Study-level results: In ankylosing spondylitis blood, a motif of 7 to 9 highly homologous TCR beta variants appeared characteristic.

Sequences were obtained from blood, either unsorted or a sorted T cell fraction (not recorded which). These receptors came from a male donor with ankylosing spondylitis.

This clonotype was picked up many times. V and J are TRBV29-1 and TRBJ2-2, with 10 bases matching TRBD1. This CDR3 spans 14 amino acids. Germline-derived CDR1 and CDR2 are SQVTM and ANQGSEA. With 7 bases clipped from V and 6 bases from J, the junction kept 8 bases outside the gene matches. CDR3 DNA: TGCAGCGCACGGACAGGGGGTTCATCCGGGGAGCTGTTTTTT. Protein sequence: CSARTGGSSGELFF.

As to this clonotype: Being one base from a much bigger clone, this may be a read error. Since no conserved phenylalanine or tryptophan closes the CDR3, a read error is the likely cause. The chain carries TRBV7-2 and TRBJ2-7, with no clear D. V was shortened by 5 bases and J by 4 bases, with 9 bases between the two germline ends. The CDR3 spans 12 residues. The germline V gene encodes CDR1 SGHTA and CDR2 FQGNSA. The CDR3 nucleotides are TGTGCCAGCAGCCCACTTTTATACGAGCAGTACATC. Translation: CASSPLLYEQYI.

The table lists this clonotype with a few counts. The CDR3 is CSVRSGTYEQYF. CDR3 sequence (DNA): TGCAGCGTGAGAAGCGGTACCTACGAGCAGTACTTC. The rearrangement links TRBV29-1 to TRBJ2-7; TRBD2 might be the D (5 bases). Trimming took off 6 bases at V and 2 bases at J, with 11 bases between the two ends. The CDR3 runs 12 residues. The V gene's germline CDR1 is SQVTM and CDR2 ANQGSEA.

This clonotype was detected many times. The V and J genes are TRBV29-1 and TRBJ2-7; D possibly uses TRBD1 or TRBD2 (5 bases each). The CDR3 runs 12 residues. The germline CDR1 and CDR2 sequences are SQVTM and ANQGSEA. Trimming stripped 4 bases from V and 6 bases from J, with 13 bases between. The CDR3 DNA sequence: TGCAGCGTTGGACGGGACGGGTCCGAGCAGTACTTC. Protein product: CSVGRDGSEQYF.

V usage is TRBV2 and J usage is TRBJ2-1; D assignment may be TRBD1 or TRBD2 (6 bases each). V lost 7 bases to trimming and J lost 2 bases, with 12 bases between them. The CDR3 covers 14 residues. Looked up from germline, CDR1 is SNHLY and CDR2 is FYNNEI. CDR3 amino acids: CASTGGGTYNEQFF. CDR3 nucleotides: TGTGCCAGCACCGGAGGGGGGACCTACAATGAGCAGTTCTTC.